This record concerns one TCR beta chain sequence. The record originates from a study of cytomegalovirus exposure and HLA in healthy donors. Study as a whole: T cells numbering around 200 million yielded approximately 120 million unique TCR beta sequences in an earlier analysis. When 398 donors were genotyped, just over 80% of them were found to fall in the Caucasian-associated ancestry cluster.

Per the germline V gene, CDR1 is MGHDK and CDR2 is SYGVNS. The CDR3 loop spans 16 amino acids. V was pared by 3 bases and J by 4 bases, with 15 bases between. PCR primers comprised 60 Vbeta and 13 Jbeta primers. Measured with immunoSEQ multiplex PCR; TCRdb has only the in-frame clones, and not every one. The sample consists of roughly 200,000 clones, 87% of them appearing once. The sequence came from a young man in good health and CMV-seronegative. The rearrangement uses TRBV25-1 and TRBJ2-2, with a weak D call TRBD1 (6 bases). Sequenced sample: PBMCs. The CDR3 region is CASSDGTGSGTGELFF. CDR3 sequence (DNA): TGTGCCAGCAGTGACGGAACAGGGTCGGGCACCGGGGAGCTGTTTTTT.